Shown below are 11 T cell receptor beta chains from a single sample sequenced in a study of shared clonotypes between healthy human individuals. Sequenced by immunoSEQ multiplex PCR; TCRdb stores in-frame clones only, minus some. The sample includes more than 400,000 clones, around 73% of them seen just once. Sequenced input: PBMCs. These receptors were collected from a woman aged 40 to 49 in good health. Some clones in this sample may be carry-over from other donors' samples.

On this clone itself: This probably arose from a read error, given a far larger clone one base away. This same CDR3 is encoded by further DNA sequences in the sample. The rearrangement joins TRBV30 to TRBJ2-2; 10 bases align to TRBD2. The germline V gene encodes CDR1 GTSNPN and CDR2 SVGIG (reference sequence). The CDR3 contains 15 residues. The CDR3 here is CAWSSGRASVGELFF. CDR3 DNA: TGTGCCTGGAGTAGCGGGAGGGCCTCAGTCGGGGAGCTGTTTTTC.

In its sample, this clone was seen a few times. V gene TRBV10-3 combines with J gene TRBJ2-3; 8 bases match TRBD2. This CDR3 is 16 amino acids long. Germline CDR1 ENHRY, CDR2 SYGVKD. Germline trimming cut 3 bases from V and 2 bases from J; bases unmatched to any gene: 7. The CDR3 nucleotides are TGTGCCATCAGTGAACCCGGCGGGAGGAACACAGATACGCAGTATTTT. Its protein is CAISEPGGRNTDTQYF.

The CDR3 DNA reads TGTGCCCGGGGACAGCCCAACACTGAAGCTTTCTTT. Amino acid sequence: CARGQPNTEAFF. This chain uses TRBV30 with TRBJ1-1, with 7 nucleotides matching TRBD1. Germline CDR1 and CDR2: GTSNPN and SVGIG (reference sequence). The CDR3 runs 12 residues. The ends lost 8 bases at V and 2 bases at J; junction bases unmatched: 5.

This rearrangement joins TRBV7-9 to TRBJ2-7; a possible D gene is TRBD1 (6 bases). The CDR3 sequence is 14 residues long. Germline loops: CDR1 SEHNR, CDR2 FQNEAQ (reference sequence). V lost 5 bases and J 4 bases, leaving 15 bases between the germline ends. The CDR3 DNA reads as TGTGCCAGCAGCGCTACCGGACAGTCGTACGAGCAGTACTTC. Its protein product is CASSATGQSYEQYF. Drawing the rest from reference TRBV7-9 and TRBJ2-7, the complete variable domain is DTGVSQNPRHKITKRGQNVTFRCDPISEHNRLYWYRQTLGQGPEFLTYFQNEAQLEKSRLLSDRFSAERPKGSFSTLEIQRTEQGDSAMYLCASSATGQSYEQYFGPGTRLTVT.

CDR3 in amino acids: CASSQALSSGANVLTF. The DNA for the CDR3 is TGTGCCAGCAGCCAAGCACTCAGCTCTGGGGCCAACGTCCTGACTTTC. The chain couples TRBV4-2 to TRBJ2-6; no clear D. V was shortened by 1 base and J by 0 bases, with 7 bases between the two germline ends. The CDR3 extends over 16 amino acids. CDR1 and CDR2 from the germline V gene are LGHNA and YNFKEQ.

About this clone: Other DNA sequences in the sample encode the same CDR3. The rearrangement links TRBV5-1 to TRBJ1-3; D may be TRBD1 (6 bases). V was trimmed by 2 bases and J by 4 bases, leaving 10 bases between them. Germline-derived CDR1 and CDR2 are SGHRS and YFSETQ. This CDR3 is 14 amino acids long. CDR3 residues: CASSFGTPGNTIYF. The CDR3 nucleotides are TGCGCCAGCAGCTTCGGGACACCGGGAAACACCATATATTTT.

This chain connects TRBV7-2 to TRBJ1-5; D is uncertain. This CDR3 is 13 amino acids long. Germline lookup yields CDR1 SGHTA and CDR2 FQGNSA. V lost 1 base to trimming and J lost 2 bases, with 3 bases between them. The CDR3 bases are TGTGCCAGCAGCTTAGTGGGCAATCAGCCCCAGCATTTT. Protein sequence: CASSLVGNQPQHF.

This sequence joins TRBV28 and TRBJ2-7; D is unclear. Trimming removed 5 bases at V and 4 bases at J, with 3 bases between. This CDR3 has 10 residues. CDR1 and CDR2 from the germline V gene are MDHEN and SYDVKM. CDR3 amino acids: CASSPYEQYF. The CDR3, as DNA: TGTGCCAGCAGTCCGTACGAGCAGTACTTC.

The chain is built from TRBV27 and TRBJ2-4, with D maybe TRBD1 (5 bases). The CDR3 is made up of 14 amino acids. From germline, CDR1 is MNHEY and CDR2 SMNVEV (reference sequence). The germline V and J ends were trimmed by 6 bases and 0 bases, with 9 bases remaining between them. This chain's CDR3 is CASRQVLAKNIQYF. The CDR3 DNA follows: TGTGCCAGCAGACAGGTATTAGCCAAAAACATTCAGTACTTC.

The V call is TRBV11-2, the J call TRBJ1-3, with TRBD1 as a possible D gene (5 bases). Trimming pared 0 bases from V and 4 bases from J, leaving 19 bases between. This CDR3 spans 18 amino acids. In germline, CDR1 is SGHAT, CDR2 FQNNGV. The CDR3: CASSLEWGMAITGNTIYF. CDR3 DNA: TGTGCCAGCAGCTTAGAGTGGGGGATGGCCATAACCGGAAACACCATATATTTT.

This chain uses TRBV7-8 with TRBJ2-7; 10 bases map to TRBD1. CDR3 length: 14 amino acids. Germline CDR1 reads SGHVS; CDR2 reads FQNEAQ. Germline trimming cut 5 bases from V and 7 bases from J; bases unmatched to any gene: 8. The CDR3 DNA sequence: TGTGCCAGCAGCCCCAGACAGGGGGCGGAAGAGCAGTACTTC. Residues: CASSPRQGAEEQYF. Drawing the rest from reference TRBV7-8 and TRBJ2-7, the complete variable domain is GAGVSQSPRYKVAKRGQDVALRCDPISGHVSLFWYQQALGQGPEFLTYFQNEAQLDKSGLPSDRFFAERPEGSVSTLKIQRTQQEDSAVYLCASSPRQGAEEQYFGPGTRLTVT.